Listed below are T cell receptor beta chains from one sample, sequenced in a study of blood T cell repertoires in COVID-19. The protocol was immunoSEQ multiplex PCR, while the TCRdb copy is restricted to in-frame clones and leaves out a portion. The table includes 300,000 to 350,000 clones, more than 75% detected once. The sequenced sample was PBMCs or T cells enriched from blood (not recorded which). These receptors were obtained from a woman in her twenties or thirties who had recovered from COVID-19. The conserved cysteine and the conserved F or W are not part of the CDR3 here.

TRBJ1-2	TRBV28	ASRRQGYSYGYT
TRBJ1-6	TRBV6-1	ASSVRGDAYNSPLH
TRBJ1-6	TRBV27	ASSSERRYNSPLH
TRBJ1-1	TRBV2	ASRTTMGGQGDTEAF
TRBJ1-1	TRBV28	ASSIPTGRTEAF
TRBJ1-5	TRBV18	ASSQGGSNQPQH
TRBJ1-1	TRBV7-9	ASSPPLRTLNTEAF
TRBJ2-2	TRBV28	ASRAPGELF
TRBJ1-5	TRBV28	ASSGDSSNQPQH
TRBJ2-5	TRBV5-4	ASSRAGSGGAQGWETQY
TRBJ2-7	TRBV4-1	ASSQGTSASYEQY
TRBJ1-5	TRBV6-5	ASIPEEQGGQPQH
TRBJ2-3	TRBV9	ASSAGGTTDTQY
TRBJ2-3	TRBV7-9	ASSQWEQGIDTQY
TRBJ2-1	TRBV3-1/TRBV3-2	ASSQSLNSV
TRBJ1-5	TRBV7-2	ASSLHGTGNMDNQPQH
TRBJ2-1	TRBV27	ASSSRTSGGAGLRNEQF
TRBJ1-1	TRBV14	ASSLSPRRGIMNTEAF
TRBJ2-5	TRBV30	AWSVQPTAGGLQETQY
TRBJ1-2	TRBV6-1	ASSEQGYGYT
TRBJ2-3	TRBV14	ASSLGSRGDTQY
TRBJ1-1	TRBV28	ASSPTSGVNTEAF
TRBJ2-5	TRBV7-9	ASSLAQGGWETQY
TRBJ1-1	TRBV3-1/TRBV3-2	ASSQGPSGQGAREAF
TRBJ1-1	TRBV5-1	ASSLVSPRDTEAF
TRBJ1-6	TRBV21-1	ASSTRPGRTRSPLH
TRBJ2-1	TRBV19	ASSPSRDRVNEQF
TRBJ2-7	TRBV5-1	ASGRLGLAGASSSYEQY
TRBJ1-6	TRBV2	ASSRDRINSPLH
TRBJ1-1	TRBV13	ASSEEQNTEAF
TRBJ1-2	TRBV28	ASRFPIGGRYGYT
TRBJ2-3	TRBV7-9	ASSPARQATLDTQY
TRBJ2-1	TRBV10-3	AISESAGGISYNEQF
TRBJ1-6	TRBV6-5	ASSYRGGDSPLH
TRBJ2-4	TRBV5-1	ASSSWGGEIAKNIQY
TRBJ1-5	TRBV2	ASSTGGNQPQH
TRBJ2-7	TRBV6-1	ASSDAGLSEQY
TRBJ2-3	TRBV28	ASSTDSTDTQY
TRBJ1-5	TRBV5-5	ASSLVPNQPQH
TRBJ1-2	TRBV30	ASRPQGSYGYT
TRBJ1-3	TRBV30	AWSRGTAGNTIY
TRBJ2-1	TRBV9	ASSGGGGGFYNEQF
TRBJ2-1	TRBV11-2	ASSFERRKF
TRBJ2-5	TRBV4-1	ASSQLRGGGETQY
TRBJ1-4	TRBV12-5	ASGLESAQANEKLF
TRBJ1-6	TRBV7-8	ASSSAGTGNSPLH
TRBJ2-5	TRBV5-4	ASSSSSGGKETQY
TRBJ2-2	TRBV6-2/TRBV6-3	ASSYGGWSTGELF
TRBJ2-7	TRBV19	ADAWTRPSSYEQY
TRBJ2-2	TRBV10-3	AISEEGERELF
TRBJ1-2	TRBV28	ASSRQVHYGYT
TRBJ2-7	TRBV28	ASSLVAGQHYYEQY